These T cell receptor beta chains were read from a single sample in a study of identical twins. From the 5' RACE reads, TCRdb called clonotypes with MiXCR, one entry per CDR3 protein. The table lists 200,000 to 250,000 distinct CDR3 sequences, 7.5% of them singletons, with around 1.8% in the top ten. These sequences were also reported in another study, on yellow fever vaccine responses in identical twins.

The sample was memory (CD45RO+) T cells sorted from blood. The receptor set was obtained from a woman aged 18-30 years in good health. Both conserved end residues are part of each CDR3. The order of the fields is CDR3 DNA, CDR3 protein, clone size, J gene, V gene, D gene. A D gene is named only where the DNA matches it firmly. Expanded clones are given a class, and other clones once, few, many or no size at all.

DNA: TGTGCCAGCAGTCGACAGGGGAAAAACTACGAGCAGTACTTC
CDR3: CASSRQGKNYEQYF
size: few
J: TRBJ2-7
V: TRBV12-3/TRBV12-4
D: TRBD1

DNA: TGTGCCAGCAGACCCGGGGGGGTGAACACCGGGGAGCTGTTTTTT
CDR3: CASRPGGVNTGELFF
size: many
J: TRBJ2-2
V: TRBV28
D: TRBD2

DNA: TGCGCCAGCAGCTTTCGGGACAGGGTCAGAGTGAACACCGGGGAGCTGTTTTTT
CDR3: CASSFRDRVRVNTGELFF
size: few
J: TRBJ2-2
V: TRBV5-1
D: TRBD1

DNA: TGTGCCAGCAGCCCCAACTCCGTAGACTACGAGCAGTACTTC
CDR3: CASSPNSVDYEQYF
size: few
J: TRBJ2-7
V: TRBV5-5
D: -

DNA: TGCAGCGTTGAGACCCTAGCGGGGTTGGAGACCCAGTACTTC
CDR3: CSVETLAGLETQYF
size: few
J: TRBJ2-5
V: TRBV29-1
D: TRBD2

DNA: TGTGCCACCAGTGCCGCCAAGCCTCAAGAGACCCAGTACTTC
CDR3: CATSAAKPQETQYF
size: few
J: TRBJ2-5
V: TRBV24-1
D: -

DNA: TGTGCCAGCAGCGAGAGGAGACAACGAACCGGGGAGCTGTTTTTT
CDR3: CASSERRQRTGELFF
size: few
J: TRBJ2-2
V: TRBV9
D: -

DNA: TGTGCCAGCAGCCGGGAGCCGGGTGGGGGAGAGACCCAGTACTTC
CDR3: CASSREPGGGETQYF
size: few
J: TRBJ2-5
V: TRBV11-2
D: -

DNA: TGTGCCAGCACCCGTGGGGAGGGGGTAAGCGAGCAGTACTTC
CDR3: CASTRGEGVSEQYF
size: many
J: TRBJ2-7
V: TRBV7-9
D: -

DNA: TGTGCCAGCAGCATTCGACAGGGGGGACTCTACGAGCAGTACTTC
CDR3: CASSIRQGGLYEQYF
size: -
J: TRBJ2-7
V: TRBV7-2
D: TRBD1

DNA: TGTGCCAGCAGCCACCGGACAGGAACCTACGAGCAGTACTTC
CDR3: CASSHRTGTYEQYF
size: few
J: TRBJ2-7
V: TRBV7-2
D: TRBD1

DNA: TGCGCCAGCAGTGAGGCCCCTAACTCCTACGAGCAGTACTTC
CDR3: CASSEAPNSYEQYF
size: few
J: TRBJ2-7
V: TRBV10-2
D: -

DNA: TGTGCCAGCAGCCCCGGCTCTGGAAACACCATATATTTT
CDR3: CASSPGSGNTIYF
size: many
J: TRBJ1-3
V: TRBV7-8
D: -

DNA: TGTGCCAGCAGCTACGGACAGGCCCAAGAGACCCAGTACTTC
CDR3: CASSYGQAQETQYF
size: few
J: TRBJ2-5
V: TRBV7-6
D: TRBD1

DNA: TGCAGCGTTGGGACTAGGGGAAAGTACAATGAGCAGTTCTTC
CDR3: CSVGTRGKYNEQFF
size: many
J: TRBJ2-1
V: TRBV29-1
D: TRBD2

DNA: TGTGCCAGCAGTTCCAGCCGACAGACTGGCTACACCTTC
CDR3: CASSSSRQTGYTF
size: few
J: TRBJ1-2
V: TRBV27
D: -

DNA: TGTGCCAGTAGGACCGATCCTCGGGCAGATACGCAGTATTTT
CDR3: CASRTDPRADTQYF
size: -
J: TRBJ2-3
V: TRBV19
D: -

DNA: TGTGCCAGCAGCTTCACCCGGGACAGGGTTCTCACCGGGGAGCTGTTTTTT
CDR3: CASSFTRDRVLTGELFF
size: few
J: TRBJ2-2
V: TRBV7-2
D: TRBD1

DNA: TGCAGCGTTGAAGAGAGAGATAGCGGGGGGGTATTCTACAATGAGCAGTTCTTC
CDR3: CSVEERDSGGVFYNEQFF
size: many
J: TRBJ2-1
V: TRBV29-1
D: TRBD2

DNA: TGTGCCAGCAGCCAACCAGGCAGTCGGGGCTACACCTTC
CDR3: CASSQPGSRGYTF
size: -
J: TRBJ1-2
V: TRBV3-1
D: -

DNA: TGTGCCTCTAGTGGCAGGGGGGTAGTCGGCACCGGGGAGCTGTTTTTT
CDR3: CASSGRGVVGTGELFF
size: -
J: TRBJ2-2
V: TRBV6-1
D: -

DNA: TGTGCCAGCAGCTCCACGACTGGATCGGGGGCCCAGTACTTC
CDR3: CASSSTTGSGAQYF
size: many
J: TRBJ2-5
V: TRBV7-2
D: -

DNA: TGTGCCAGCAGCTTAGCGGTATCGGATCGGCACTCCCTCCACTTT
CDR3: CASSLAVSDRHSLHF
size: -
J: TRBJ1-6
V: TRBV7-6
D: -

DNA: TGTGCCACCAGCCGAGCAAGCTTAGGACAGAGAAGAAGCACAGATACGCAGTATTTT
CDR3: CATSRASLGQRRSTDTQYF
size: -
J: TRBJ2-3
V: TRBV15
D: -